The clone carrying this T cell receptor (beta chain) has more than one count but fewer than ten. Its antigen remains unidentified. The method was immunoSEQ multiplex PCR; TCRdb's version includes in-frame clones alone and lacks a portion of them. The sample has about 5,200 clones; just over 70% are singletons. This sample is drawn from a study of STAT3 mutations in large granular lymphocyte leukemia. The wider study: Roughly half of the longitudinally sequenced T-LGLL patients carried detectable canonical activating STAT3 mutations. Study observations and caveats: In some patients, a small highly pathogenic clone possibly went undetected. No sample exists from the first appearance of each clone. In T-cell large granular lymphocyte leukemia, about half of patients showed multiple immunodominant subclonotypes. TCR clonotype switching after therapy occurred in about 30% of the 18 patients.

Germline V gives CDR1 SGHRS, CDR2 YFSETQ. The length of the CDR3 is 18 residues. Trimming removed 0 bases from V and 3 bases from J; junction bases left unmatched: 7. This TCR was sampled from a human donor with T large granular lymphocyte leukemia. Some clones in this sample may be carry-over from other donors' samples. J is TRBJ2-2 and V is TRBV5-1; TRBD1 agrees at 11 bases. The sequencing input was PBMCs. The CDR3 nucleotides are TGCGCCAGCAGCTTGGCCGGGACAGGGGGTCCTTACACCGGGGAGCTGTTTTTT. This sequence encodes CASSLAGTGGPYTGELFF.